This is a list of T cell receptor beta chains from one sample in a study of blood T cell repertoires in COVID-19. This table comes from immunoSEQ multiplex PCR, and its TCRdb copy is limited to in-frame clones, with some not included. The sample records a few hundred thousand clones, approximately 81% being singletons. Material for sequencing was PBMCs or T cells enriched from blood (not recorded which). These receptors originate from a middle-aged man who had recovered from COVID-19. Each CDR3 is given with its conserved first and last residue. A D gene is named only where the DNA matches it firmly. Not all rows give a size; the values are once, few, many and, for expanded clones, a class.

TRBJ1-6 | NA | TRBV13 | NA | CASSLGLGEDSPLHF | TGTGCCAGCAGCTTAGGACTCGGGGAGGATTCACCCCTCCACTTT
TRBJ2-2 | NA | TRBV28 | NA | CATNSSPGELFF | TGTGCCACGAACAGCTCTCCCGGGGAGCTGTTTTTT
TRBJ1-1 | NA | TRBV7-2 | NA | CASSSGQNTEAFF | TGTGCCAGCAGCTCGGGACAGAACACTGAAGCTTTCTTT
TRBJ1-6 | NA | TRBV5-6 | TRBD1 | CASSAGTGDSPLHF | TGTGCCAGCAGCGCCGGGACAGGGGATTCACCCCTCCACTTT
TRBJ2-7 | NA | TRBV27 | TRBD1 | CASSLSGQELYEQYF | TGTGCCAGCAGTTTATCCGGACAGGAACTCTACGAGCAGTACTTC
TRBJ2-7 | NA | TRBV2 | TRBD2 | CASSERGWYEQYF | TGTGCCAGCAGTGAGCGGGGGTGGTACGAGCAGTACTTC
TRBJ2-7 | NA | TRBV9 | NA | CASSTYPSSYEQYF | TGTGCCAGCAGCACCTATCCGAGCTCCTACGAGCAGTACTTC
TRBJ1-1 | NA | TRBV7-3 | TRBD1 | CASSRQGSGTEAFF | TGTGCCAGCAGCAGACAGGGGTCAGGCACTGAAGCTTTCTTT
TRBJ2-7 | NA | TRBV11-2 | TRBD2 | CASSPGFSGRDDAYEQYF | TGTGCCAGCAGCCCGGGCTTCTCGGGGAGGGATGACGCCTACGAGCAGTACTTC
TRBJ2-7 | once | TRBV19 | NA | CASSTSGQRSYEQYF | TGTGCCAGTAGTACGTCAGGACAGCGATCCTACGAGCAGTACTTC
TRBJ1-4 | NA | TRBV19 | NA | CASSIAQAVGVNEKLFF | TGTGCCAGTAGTATAGCACAGGCGGTTGGTGTTAATGAAAAACTGTTTTTT
TRBJ2-7 | NA | TRBV4-1 | TRBD2 | CASSQEGLAGLYEQYF | TGCGCCAGCAGCCAAGAAGGGCTAGCGGGACTCTACGAGCAGTACTTC
TRBJ1-2 | NA | TRBV28 | TRBD1 | CASLGQTGYTF | TGTGCCAGTTTGGGACAGACTGGCTACACCTTC
TRBJ2-2 | NA | TRBV9 | NA | CASSPADRNTGELFF | TGTGCCAGCAGCCCCGCCGACAGGAACACCGGGGAGCTGTTTTTT
TRBJ1-2 | once | TRBV7-9 | TRBD1 | CASSLAGTDGYTF | TGTGCCAGCAGCTTAGCGGGGACAGATGGCTACACCTTC
TRBJ2-1 | NA | TRBV9 | TRBD2 | CASSVGVSGRANEQFF | TGTGCCAGCAGCGTAGGGGTCTCCGGGAGGGCCAATGAGCAGTTCTTC
TRBJ2-5 | few | TRBV10-3 | NA | CAIRKGQDKETQYF | TGTGCCATCAGGAAGGGACAAGACAAAGAGACCCAGTACTTC
TRBJ2-1 | NA | TRBV27 | TRBD2 | CASSSSGMVNEQFF | TGTGCCAGCAGTTCTAGCGGGATGGTCAATGAGCAGTTCTTC
TRBJ1-6 | NA | TRBV5-6 | NA | CASSSGATSSYNSPLHF | TGTGCCAGCAGCTCAGGTGCAACGAGCTCCTATAATTCACCCCTCCACTTT
TRBJ1-2 | NA | TRBV29-1 | NA | CSVERHDGYTF | TGCAGCGTTGAACGACACGATGGCTACACCTTC
TRBJ1-1 | NA | TRBV28 | NA | CASSRGGNTEAFF | TGTGCCAGCAGTAGGGGGGGGAACACTGAAGCTTTCTTT
TRBJ2-2 | NA | TRBV19 | TRBD2 | CASKGREVTGELFF | TGTGCCAGCAAAGGGCGGGAGGTCACCGGGGAGCTGTTTTTT
TRBJ2-1 | NA | TRBV24-1 | TRBD2 | CATSALGLAGVSDEQFF | TGTGCCACCAGTGCCCTGGGACTAGCGGGAGTTTCAGATGAGCAGTTCTTC
TRBJ2-7 | NA | TRBV29-1 | NA | CSGRDTSYEQYF | TGCAGCGGCCGGGACACCTCCTACGAGCAGTACTTC
TRBJ2-1 | NA | TRBV3-1/TRBV3-2 | NA | CASSQDTAGQPNEQFF | TGTGCCAGCAGCCAAGACACAGCGGGACAACCCAATGAGCAGTTCTTC
TRBJ2-7 | few | TRBV3-1/TRBV3-2 | NA | CASTTGPYHRYYEQYF | TGTGCCAGCACGACAGGCCCTTACCATCGTTACTACGAGCAGTACTTC
TRBJ2-2 | NA | TRBV3-1/TRBV3-2 | NA | CASSYGAENTGELFF | TGTGCCAGCAGCTACGGAGCGGAGAACACCGGGGAGCTGTTTTTT
TRBJ1-5 | few | TRBV5-5 | TRBD1 | CASSLGDRASNQPQHF | TGTGCCAGCAGCTTGGGAGACAGGGCTAGCAATCAGCCCCAGCATTTT
TRBJ2-5 | NA | TRBV4-2 | TRBD1 | CASSQGRQGETQYF | TGTGCCAGCAGCCAAGGCAGACAGGGGGAGACCCAGTACTTC
TRBJ2-7 | NA | TRBV3-1/TRBV3-2 | TRBD2 | CASSQGSGTVPYEQYF | TGTGCCAGCAGCCAAGGAAGCGGGACGGTACCCTACGAGCAGTACTTC
TRBJ2-3 | NA | TRBV5-4 | TRBD2 | CASSLGGGGTDTQYF | TGTGCCAGCAGCTTGGGGGGGGGTGGCACAGATACGCAGTATTTT
TRBJ2-1 | NA | TRBV6-4 | TRBD2 | CASSDQAGGSNEQFF | TGTGCCAGCAGCGACCAAGCGGGAGGGTCGAATGAGCAGTTCTTC
TRBJ2-7 | NA | TRBV13 | TRBD2 | CASSYGLAGGGEQYF | TGTGCCAGCAGCTACGGACTAGCGGGAGGCGGTGAGCAGTACTTC
TRBJ2-7 | NA | TRBV6-1 | NA | CASSEANTGSEQYF | TGTGCCAGCAGTGAGGCGAATACAGGGAGCGAGCAGTACTTC
TRBJ2-7 | NA | TRBV6-2/TRBV6-3 | NA | CASSQGHEQYF | TGTGCCAGCAGCCAGGGGCACGAGCAGTACTTC
TRBJ2-7 | NA | TRBV18 | NA | CASSFGARGGEQYF | TGTGCCAGCTCCTTTGGGGCGAGAGGCGGCGAGCAGTACTTC
TRBJ1-1 | NA | TRBV6-6 | TRBD1 | CASRPHPGQPNTEAFF | TGTGCCAGCAGACCACACCCGGGACAGCCGAACACTGAAGCTTTCTTT
TRBJ2-5 | once | TRBV28 | NA | CASTPGGRETQYF | TGTGCCAGCACCCCCGGGGGGCGGGAGACCCAGTACTTC
TRBJ1-1 | NA | TRBV5-1 | TRBD1 | CASSLWDRDEAFF | TGCGCCAGCAGCCTTTGGGACAGAGATGAAGCTTTCTTT
TRBJ1-3 | NA | TRBV19 | NA | CASSSSGGMEGNTIYF | TGTGCCAGTAGTAGTTCAGGAGGGATGGAGGGAAACACCATATATTTT
TRBJ2-2 | NA | TRBV19 | NA | CASSYTRVSGELFF | TGTGCCAGTAGTTATACCCGGGTTTCTGGGGAGCTGTTTTTT
TRBJ1-5 | NA | TRBV5-1 | TRBD1 | CASSLGQGGTQPQHF | TGCGCCAGCAGCTTGGGACAGGGTGGTACTCAGCCCCAGCATTTT
TRBJ2-7 | NA | TRBV9 | NA | CASSVGVEINGEQYF | TGTGCCAGCAGCGTAGGAGTGGAGATAAACGGCGAGCAGTACTTC
TRBJ2-3 | NA | TRBV14 | NA | CASSQGRSGTDTQYF | TGTGCCAGCAGCCAAGGGCGGTCCGGCACAGATACGCAGTATTTT
TRBJ2-7 | NA | TRBV9 | TRBD2 | CASSLSGSEQYF | TGTGCCAGCAGCTTAAGCGGGAGCGAGCAGTACTTC
TRBJ2-7 | NA | TRBV27 | NA | CASSLGSRGEQYF | TGTGCCAGCAGTTTAGGGAGCCGGGGCGAGCAGTACTTC
TRBJ2-7 | NA | TRBV30 | TRBD1 | CAWSPQGAGDEQYF | TGTGCCTGGAGCCCACAGGGGGCGGGGGACGAGCAGTACTTC
TRBJ2-3 | NA | TRBV19 | TRBD2 | CASSLTSGSFPDTQYF | TGTGCCAGTAGTCTCACTAGCGGGAGTTTCCCCGATACGCAGTATTTT
TRBJ2-2 | NA | TRBV19 | NA | CASKAGGDTGELFF | TGTGCCAGTAAGGCGGGCGGGGACACCGGGGAGCTGTTTTTT
TRBJ1-1 | NA | TRBV11-3 | TRBD1 | CASSSGGTGRAEAFF | TGTGCCAGCAGCTCCGGGGGGACAGGGAGAGCTGAAGCTTTCTTT
TRBJ2-7 | NA | TRBV5-4 | NA | CASSSGPGTAAYEQYF | TGTGCCAGCAGCTCAGGCCCCGGGACTGCAGCCTACGAGCAGTACTTC
TRBJ1-5 | NA | TRBV25-1 | NA | CASSASGALGKPQHF | TGTGCCAGCAGTGCCTCAGGGGCCCTTGGGAAGCCCCAGCATTTT
TRBJ1-5 | NA | TRBV2 | NA | CASRENSINQPQHF | TGTGCCAGCAGGGAAAACAGTATTAATCAGCCCCAGCATTTT
TRBJ2-7 | NA | TRBV10-3 | NA | CAISDQGSTNEQYF | TGTGCCATCAGTGATCAGGGTTCTACCAACGAGCAGTACTTC
TRBJ2-7 | NA | TRBV5-4 | TRBD2 | CASSPQTSSSREQYF | TGTGCCAGCAGCCCTCAGACTAGCTCCTCTCGGGAGCAGTACTTC
TRBJ1-1 | few | TRBV3-1/TRBV3-2 | NA | CASSRRGSNLGAFF | TGTGCCAGCAGCCGAAGGGGATCGAACCTGGGAGCTTTCTTT
TRBJ1-4 | NA | TRBV10-3 | TRBD1 | CAISESGQGSEKLFF | TGTGCCATCAGTGAGTCGGGACAGGGGAGTGAAAAACTGTTTTTT
TRBJ2-1 | few | TRBV9 | TRBD2 | CASSSPSGRARNEQFF | TGTGCCAGCAGTAGTCCTAGCGGGAGGGCCCGCAATGAGCAGTTCTTC
TRBJ2-2 | NA | TRBV24-1 | NA | CATSEIASGELFF | TGTGCCACCAGTGAGATCGCGAGCGGGGAGCTGTTTTTT